The source of this T cell receptor beta chain is a study of beta chain features in type 1 diabetes. A few counts support this clone. The investigators reverse transcribed all of the isolated RNA, so they sequenced expressed TCRB transcripts. Sequenced by immunoSEQ multiplex PCR; TCRdb stores in-frame clones only, minus some. The repertoire holds approximately 100,000 clones, with about 40% as singletons. The sequence was collected from a woman aged 18-29 years in good health. Sequencing used stem cell memory CD4+ T cells from blood.

The CDR3 nucleotides are TGTGCCAGCAGCTTGAGGGATCTGATGAACACTGAAGCTTTCTTT. This codes for CASSLRDLMNTEAFF. The rearrangement links TRBV7-9 to TRBJ1-1, with D unclear. The CDR3 is 15 residues long. Germline V gene sequence: CDR1 SEHNR, CDR2 FQNEAQ (reference sequence). Trimming removed 3 bases at V and 0 bases at J, with 11 bases between.